This T cell receptor beta chain was recorded in a study of cytomegalovirus exposure and HLA in healthy donors (dated by TCRdb to about 2017). Context from the whole study: An earlier analysis of some 500 of the donors reported 250 to 300 Gb of sequence data and some 120 million unique TCR beta sequences from about 200 million T cells. About 300 gigabases of sequencing data and around 88 million unique TCR sequences made up an early release that covered around 640 HLA-typed donors. Among the roughly 400 genotyped donors, about 83% belonged to the genetic ancestry cluster associated with self-reported Caucasian donors. The study was designed to test whether signatures of past pathogen exposure could be identified by cataloging public T cell receptors. The T cell repertoires of about 700 subjects were profiled by immunosequencing and related to cytomegalovirus serostatus. In addition to the first cohort of approximately 650 subjects, a separate validation cohort of approximately 130 different subjects was used. High-throughput TCR immunosequencing, statistical association of individual TCRs with disease status, and machine learning were combined to predict cytomegalovirus infection status. In a later analysis, previously published TCR beta repertoires from about 670 donors were re-analyzed and high-resolution HLA genotyping was added so that TCR occurrence patterns could be studied. In the later analysis, no new phenotypic data were used to find candidate immune exposures; instead, reliance was placed on TCR beta sequences and their occurrence across donors. To decide whether each TCR beta V gene segment behaved as functional or pseudogenic, an earlier analysis of 587 of the donors relied on high-throughput TCR beta sequencing. Donor age, sex, ethnicity and CMV serostatus were collected together with the repertoire data. Genome-wide SNP genotypes for about 65% of the roughly 670 donors were used in a later genetic analysis, which treated that subset as a discovery cohort. All discovery cohort repertoires had been generated on a single sequencing platform. HLA typing covered class I and class II loci at four-digit resolution. The number of donors typed differed by locus, with roughly 629-640 for A, B, C, DRB1 and DQB1, around 500 for DQA1, about 610 for DPA1, and approximately 470 for DPB1. Four to six DR-DQ haplotypes were handled as single units for association and clustering, since linkage in the cohort was strong. On average, over 200,000 unique TCR beta nucleotide sequences were sequenced per donor among some 430 genotyped donors of the cohort, with roughly a sixth of those sequences being non-productive.

Details on this clone: The clone's antigen remains unknown. No per-base quality is available; no much larger clone lies one base away.

What the research found in general, with its limitations: According to a later genetic analysis, donors in an Asian-associated ancestry cluster had fewer N-insertions in productive TCRs than the roughly 660-donor mean. A few of the identified cytomegalovirus-associated TCR beta chains were confirmed in vitro to be specific for cytomegalovirus antigens. A further reported finding was that TCR beta sequences accurately predicted the HLA-A and HLA-B alleles for most subjects in the first cohort. According to the authors, the approach could potentially be generalized to other disease states and immunological phenotypes. The cohort was sequenced for TCR beta chains only, and without alpha or paired-chain data the features that could be detected were limited. The classifier was reported to diagnose cytomegalovirus status with high specificity and sensitivity in both the original cohort and the validation cohort. According to a later analysis, parvovirus B19, influenza, CMV and Epstein-Barr virus appeared linked to several top co-occurrence clusters. The presence/absence analyses assumed that sequencing depth was roughly uniform across donors, and that assumption may not be true. In a later analysis, HLA-associated TCR beta chains showed more clonal expansion and lower generation probabilities than non-associated chains that were equally common. About 17 rarely observed V segments, including chromosome 9 orphons, were excluded from the earlier analysis of a few hundred of the donors because counts were too low. According to a later analysis, TCR association rates differed among HLA loci, with DRB1 alleles showing the most associated TCRs and HLA-C alleles showing the fewest. Specific HLA alleles were associated with roughly 17,000 TCR beta sequences at a false discovery rate of 0.05 in a later analysis. According to a later analysis, most CMV-associated TCR beta chains appeared to be HLA-restricted, and the HLA associations seemed to be driven largely by CMV exposure. Linkage disequilibrium might explain the correlated functional status among segregating V segments, but an unknown experimental factor could not be ruled out. In a later genetic analysis, a missense DCLRE1C variant was associated with V-gene and J-gene trimming of TCR beta chains, and the association was replicated in an independent cohort. For the cohort, immune exposure information was limited to CMV serostatus. Most TCR sequences were seen in very few donors, while some public TCRs were found in many individuals. Because some donors lacked HLA typing at each locus, the association tests relied only on the typed subset. The study gave a list of about 150 TCR beta chains associated with cytomegalovirus. A cluster of highly shared sequence variants was judged likely to represent a technical artifact of the sequencing pipeline. Assigning TCR associations to individual alleles was difficult when HLA alleles, especially DR and DQ, strongly co-occurred. Some IMGT-functional V segments, including TRBV6-2 and TRBV6-3, could not be distinguished by the 87-base-pair reads and were therefore excluded. Broadly in line with IMGT annotations, most TCR beta V segments showed up in productive rearrangements about 90% or about 30% of the time in an earlier analysis of 587 of the donors.

In total, approximately 610 healthy bone marrow donors made up the cohort. Cohort members were all nominally healthy when sampled, although unrecorded immune exposures were likely present. The donor tested CMV seronegative, placing the donor among the 350 to 400 seronegative members of the cohort. Each donor provided a peripheral blood sample, and peripheral blood mononuclear cells were used for TCR beta sequencing. Genomic DNA was extracted from the blood cell samples with the Qiagen DNeasy Blood Extraction Kit. Libraries were constructed by the immunoSEQ multiplex PCR assay. For the multiplex PCR, a mixture combining 60 forward primers for TCR Vbeta segments and 13 reverse primers for TCR Jbeta segments was used. The CDR3 region of rearranged TCR beta genes was amplified from genomic DNA by a multiplex PCR assay. The amplified TCR beta libraries were sequenced on the Illumina HiSeq System as 87-base-pair reads. As for how the authors treated the data: Across the 500 to 700 repertoires, a later analysis counted 75 million to 90 million unique TCR beta chains, 8.5 million to 12 million of which were shared by at least two donors. To remove PCR and sequencing errors, raw reads were error-corrected and collapsed into unique sequences using a nearest-neighbor algorithm that merged closely related sequences. V, D and J gene segments were assigned by aligning CDR3 sequences to IMGT reference sequences. For a sequence to be retained, a match of at least six nucleotides was required to both a V gene segment and a J gene segment. A rearrangement was called productive if the CDR3 had no stop codons and remained in frame with V and J, and every other rearrangement was called non-productive. CDR3 was defined by IMGT convention, running from the second conserved V-encoded cysteine to the conserved J-encoded phenylalanine. The earlier analysis of some 550 of the donors excluded any sequence lacking an unambiguous match to a single V gene segment. An earlier analysis of some 500 of the donors classified V segments as functional when productive rearrangements were above 56.7% and as segregating when the standard deviation between donors was above 5%. A statistical classification framework was built to diagnose cytomegalovirus status from the catalog of TCR beta chain sequences. In a later analysis, TCR nucleotide sequences were compared against IMGT/GENE-DB human TR gene sequences so that V and J genes could be assigned. In a later analysis, CDR3 sequences and most-parsimonious VDJ recombination scenarios were assigned using the TCRdist pipeline. In a later analysis, every TCR beta chain was defined by the combination of its CDR3 amino acid sequence and its V-gene family, and reads without a unique V-gene family were dropped. A later analysis removed 550 to 700 highly shared, low-generation-probability nucleotide sequences to deal with suspected cross-contamination and a sequencing artifact. In a later analysis, a clonal expansion index was calculated for each public chain from normalized within-repertoire ranks of inferred template counts. In a later analysis, generation probabilities were computed using a VDJ recombination model fitted to out-of-frame rearrangements, and the results were checked against IGoR. Hypergeometric tests were used in a later analysis to score TCR-TCR, TCR-HLA and TCR-CMV co-occurrence, with a repertoire-size bias correction applied to the TCR pairs. A later analysis estimated false discovery rates by permuting HLA or CMV assignments 20 times. In a later analysis, co-occurring TCRs were grouped with DBSCAN, and TCRdist sequence similarity was added when clustering was performed within HLA-allele-positive subsets. Repertoires with fewer than 30,000 or more than 120,000 public chains, plus five repertoires with anomalous nucleotide sharing, were excluded from co-occurrence clustering. TCRdb took this table from immuneACCESS and kept in-frame rearrangements with V and J called. Such tables lack part of the clones; where checked against another copy, unresolved V genes explain under half of the gap, and the rest is unexplained. V and J calls and clone size are as listed in that table; D and trimming were resolved from the DNA. Within this sample are tens of thousands of clones, with about four fifths of them counted one time only. The ten largest clones take up 2.4% of the sample.

CDR1 and CDR2 were assigned from the germline V gene (reference sequence) as SSHAT and FNYEAQ. Including cysteine and phenylalanine, the CDR3 has 16 amino acids. The sequence is cut down to CDR3 DNA, 48 bases in frame from base 1. The chain is made from TRBV7-7 and TRBJ2-1, with TRBD2 matching 12 junction bases. Sequences were obtained from PBMCs. This clonotype was obtained from a woman aged 50 to 60 in good health and CMV-seronegative. The DNA sequence is given as TGTGCTAGACGCGAACGACTAGCGGGAGATGTGAATGAGCAGTTCTTC. Its amino acids are CARRERLAGDVNEQFF.